The rows below give T cell receptor beta chains drawn from one sample of a study of T and B cells in COVID-19 patients. TCRdb fed the multiplex PCR reads into MiXCR, producing one record per CDR3 protein. The sample records about 14,000 distinct CDR3 sequences, 29% being singletons. Sequencing used blood. These receptors all stem from a human donor who had recovered from COVID-19. Each CDR3 is given with its conserved first and last residue. A D gene is named only where the DNA matches it firmly. Where a row states a size, it is once, few, many or the class of an expanded clone; other rows omit it.

v_gene	d_gene	abundance	j_gene	CDR3aa	CDR3nt
TRBV5-1	-	-	TRBJ2-7	CASSSTLSMGEQYF	TGCGCCAGCAGCTCAACACTATCTATGGGGGAGCAGTACTTC
TRBV30	TRBD2	-	TRBJ2-3	CAWSVGTKSTDTQYF	TGTGCCTGGAGTGTAGGGACTAAATCCACAGATACGCAGTATTTT
TRBV5-4	-	-	TRBJ1-1	CASSSGAAEAFF	TGTGCCAGCAGCAGTGGGGCGGCTGAAGCTTTCTTT
TRBV13	TRBD2	medium-sized	TRBJ2-5	CASSLAFPTSGGWETQYF	TGTGCCAGCAGCTTAGCTTTTCCCACTAGCGGGGGATGGGAGACCCAGTACTTC
TRBV6-1	-	few	TRBJ1-5	CASRQGGNQPQHF	TGTGCCAGCAGACAGGGCGGGAATCAGCCCCAGCATTTT
TRBV27	TRBD1	few	TRBJ1-5	CASRTGGRPQHF	TGTGCCAGCAGGACAGGGGGACGGCCCCAGCATTTT
TRBV6-5	-	many	TRBJ2-1	CASSWGSSYNEQFF	TGTGCCAGCAGCTGGGGGAGCTCCTACAATGAGCAGTTCTTC
TRBV18	-	few	TRBJ1-4	CASSLREGEKLFF	TGTGCCAGCTCACTCCGGGAGGGTGAAAAACTGTTTTTT
TRBV11-2	TRBD2	-	TRBJ2-2	CASGDSNTGELFF	TGTGCGAGCGGGGATTCGAACACCGGGGAGCTGTTTTTT
TRBV10-3	-	few	TRBJ2-7	CATSQFSYEQYF	TGTGCCACCTCACAGTTTTCCTACGAGCAGTACTTC
TRBV28	TRBD1	-	TRBJ1-6	CASSFPTGTVNSPLHF	TGTGCCAGCAGTTTTCCGACCGGGACAGTTAATTCACCCCTCCACTTT
TRBV18	-	few	TRBJ2-2	CASSKKQNTGELFF	TGTGCCAGCTCAAAAAAACAGAACACCGGGGAGCTGTTTTTT
TRBV18	-	few	TRBJ1-6	CASSPEGNSPLHF	TGTGCCAGCTCACCAGAGGGCAATTCACCCCTCCACTTT
TRBV20-1	TRBD2	-	TRBJ2-7	CSAKRGLAGGHEQYF	TGCAGTGCTAAAAGGGGACTAGCGGGGGGTCACGAGCAGTACTTC
TRBV12-3/TRBV12-4	TRBD1	many	TRBJ1-2	CASAPGQGAIRVGYTF	TGTGCCAGCGCCCCGGGACAGGGTGCCATCAGGGTCGGATACACCTTC
TRBV30	TRBD1	-	TRBJ2-7	CAWSVRGQGSFYEQYF	TGTGCCTGGAGTGTACGAGGACAGGGGTCCTTTTACGAGCAGTACTTC
TRBV29-1	TRBD1	medium-sized	TRBJ2-3	CSVGGRGLTDTQYF	TGCAGCGTTGGGGGCAGGGGGCTAACAGATACGCAGTATTTT
TRBV6-1	-	-	TRBJ2-7	CASRNTDASYYEQYF	TGTGCCAGCAGAAACACGGACGCGTCTTATTACGAGCAGTACTTC
TRBV30	-	-	TRBJ2-3	CAWNQGRSTDTQYF	TGTGCCTGGAACCAGGGGAGAAGCACAGATACGCAGTATTTT
TRBV12-3/TRBV12-4	-	few	TRBJ1-5	CASTRQIGDNQPQHF	TGTGCCAGCACCCGACAGATAGGGGACAATCAGCCCCAGCATTTT
TRBV6-1	-	-	TRBJ1-1	CASSEPPRPDTEAFF	TGTGCCAGCAGTGAACCACCACGCCCCGACACTGAAGCTTTCTTT
TRBV7-9	-	-	TRBJ2-5	CASSLGGMETQYF	TGTGCCAGCAGCTTAGGGGGCATGGAGACCCAGTACTTC
TRBV7-2	-	few	TRBJ2-7	CASSRGTVSYEQYF	TGTGCCAGCAGCCGCGGGACAGTCTCCTACGAGCAGTACTTC
TRBV6-1	-	many	TRBJ2-7	CASSERDGDGEQYF	TGTGCCAGCAGTGAACGCGACGGGGACGGAGAGCAGTACTTC
TRBV5-4	-	medium-sized	TRBJ2-5	CASSLVSREGETQYF	TGTGCCAGCAGCTTGGTATCCAGGGAAGGAGAGACCCAGTACTTC
TRBV19	TRBD1	medium-sized	TRBJ1-2	CASSTTQGDSYGYTF	TGTGCCAGTAGTACAACACAGGGGGATTCCTATGGCTACACCTTC
TRBV27	-	few	TRBJ1-3	CASSLRGAQGNTIYF	TGTGCCAGCAGTTTACGGGGGGCGCAAGGAAACACCATATATTTT
TRBV20-1	TRBD2	-	TRBJ2-3	CSARAASSGIGTQYF	TGCAGTGCTAGAGCGGCATCTAGCGGGATTGGTACGCAGTATTTT
TRBV5-6	-	few	TRBJ1-2	CASSKRMYGYTF	TGTGCCAGCAGCAAGAGAATGTACGGCTACACCTTC
TRBV7-2	-	few	TRBJ2-1	CASSSGGSSYNEQFF	TGTGCCAGCAGCTCCGGAGGGAGCTCCTACAATGAGCAGTTCTTC
TRBV19	TRBD1	few	TRBJ1-3	CASSIVQGSSGNTIYF	TGTGCCAGTAGTATTGTACAGGGGAGCTCTGGAAACACCATATATTTT
TRBV6-1	-	-	TRBJ1-5	CASRETVYSNQPQHF	TGTGCCAGCAGGGAAACAGTATATAGCAATCAGCCCCAGCATTTT
TRBV6-5	-	-	TRBJ2-7	CASSYSRGLGGGEYF	TGTGCCAGCAGCTACTCCCGAGGTTTGGGGGGCGGTGAGTACTTC
TRBV27	-	-	TRBJ2-3	CASSLSYTDTQYF	TGTGCCAGCAGTTTATCTTACACAGATACGCAGTATTTT
TRBV6-5	TRBD1	few	TRBJ1-1	CASHEDRMNTEAFF	TGTGCCAGCCATGAGGACAGGATGAACACTGAAGCTTTCTTT
TRBV5-5	-	medium-sized	TRBJ2-7	CASSLLAGILDEQYF	TGTGCCAGCAGCTTGTTGGCAGGGATTCTCGACGAGCAGTACTTC
TRBV27	-	-	TRBJ1-5	CASIRRTPGENQPQHF	TGTGCCAGCATTCGTCGGACCCCAGGGGAAAATCAGCCCCAGCATTTT
TRBV30	-	few	TRBJ1-1	CAWSVGGSRAEAFF	TGTGCCTGGAGTGTTGGGGGCTCACGGGCTGAAGCTTTCTTT
TRBV19	-	-	TRBJ1-5	CATAVALSNQPQHF	TGTGCCACCGCGGTCGCCCTCTCAAATCAGCCCCAGCATTTT
TRBV6-5	-	-	TRBJ2-6	CASSYKSGANVLTF	TGTGCCAGCAGTTACAAGTCCGGGGCCAACGTCCTGACTTTC
TRBV4-3	-	once	TRBJ2-6	CASSQDPGGASGANVLTF	TGCGCCAGCAGCCAAGATCCAGGGGGGGCCTCTGGGGCCAACGTCCTGACTTTC
TRBV30	TRBD1	many	TRBJ1-6	CAWGQGMSYNSPLHF	TGTGCCTGGGGACAGGGGATGTCCTATAATTCACCCCTCCACTTT
TRBV6-5	-	many	TRBJ2-7	CASSLTLSYEQYF	TGTGCCAGCAGTCTCACTCTCAGCTACGAGCAGTACTTC
TRBV6-2/TRBV6-3	-	-	TRBJ2-1	CASSYFPGSRIYNEQFF	TGTGCCAGCAGTTACTTCCCAGGATCTAGAATCTACAATGAGCAGTTCTTC
TRBV12-3/TRBV12-4	-	medium-sized	TRBJ2-1	CASSGAYNEQFF	TGTGCCAGCAGCGGGGCCTACAATGAGCAGTTCTTC
TRBV5-4	-	few	TRBJ1-1	CASSLWVTVVNTEAFF	TGTGCCAGCAGCTTATGGGTGACGGTCGTCAACACTGAAGCTTTCTTT
TRBV19	-	few	TRBJ1-2	CASSQRNVYGYTF	TGTGCCAGTAGTCAGCGGAATGTCTATGGCTACACCTTC
TRBV19	TRBD1	many	TRBJ1-2	CASRPGQGGYGYTF	TGTGCCAGTAGACCGGGACAGGGCGGCTATGGCTACACCTTC
TRBV5-1	-	-	TRBJ2-7	CASSLVTDPQYEQYF	TGCGCCAGCAGCTTGGTGACCGATCCTCAATACGAGCAGTACTTC
TRBV18	TRBD2	few	TRBJ2-1	CASSRTSGNVYNEQFF	TGTGCCAGCTCCCGGACTAGCGGGAATGTCTACAATGAGCAGTTCTTC
TRBV19	TRBD2	-	TRBJ2-1	CATAAGTTTRGEQFF	TGTGCCACCGCCGCCGGGACTACAACCCGGGGTGAGCAGTTCTTC
TRBV5-4	TRBD2	-	TRBJ2-3	CASSESGVRTDTQYF	TGCGCCAGCAGCGAGAGCGGGGTGCGCACAGATACGCAGTATTTT
TRBV15	-	once	TRBJ1-1	CATSRAKTVAGAFF	TGTGCCACCAGCAGAGCGAAGACAGTCGCGGGGGCTTTCTTT
TRBV18	-	-	TRBJ1-1	CASSPLGNTEAFF	TGTGCCAGCTCACCCCTAGGGAACACTGAAGCTTTCTTT
TRBV6-5	TRBD1	-	TRBJ1-2	CASSPYLGQGGGYTF	TGTGCCAGCAGTCCTTACCTTGGACAGGGCGGAGGCTACACCTTC
TRBV10-3	TRBD1	-	TRBJ1-6	CAISKTSGTENSPLHF	TGTGCCATCAGCAAGACTTCCGGGACAGAGAATTCACCCCTCCACTTT
TRBV29-1	-	medium-sized	TRBJ1-1	CSVDLVVPEAFF	TGCAGCGTTGATTTGGTTGTGCCTGAAGCTTTCTTT
TRBV4-1	-	-	TRBJ2-7	CASSQAAALSYEQYF	TGCGCCAGCAGCCAAGCGGCAGCCCTTTCCTACGAGCAGTACTTC